The 5 T cell receptor beta chains reported below all come from one sample, sequenced in a study of cytomegalovirus exposure and HLA in healthy donors. Primers: 60 Vbeta forward and 13 Jbeta reverse. Sequencing used immunoSEQ multiplex PCR; TCRdb keeps in-frame clones, though not all of them. The table includes approximately 150,000 clones, roughly 76% detected once. The sequencing input was PBMCs. Receptor source: a male donor in good health and CMV-seronegative.

This chain uses TRBV4-3 with TRBJ1-1, with unresolved D. This CDR3 comprises 14 residues. Trimming took off 3 bases at V and 3 bases at J, with 11 bases between the two ends. The germline V gene has CDR1 LGHNA and CDR2 YSLEER. The CDR3 protein is CASSQDGVDTEAFF. The CDR3 DNA follows: TGCGCCAGCAGCCAGGACGGGGTGGACACTGAAGCTTTCTTT.

The J gene is TRBJ1-1, the V gene TRBV27; D gene unclear. CDR1 and CDR2 from the germline V gene are MNHEY and SMNVEV (reference sequence). The CDR3 is made up of 14 amino acids. Trimming took off 7 bases at V and 4 bases at J, with 16 bases between the two ends. CDR3 amino acids: CASNPRGGGTEAFF. CDR3 DNA sequence: TGTGCCAGCAACCCTCGCGGAGGAGGCACTGAAGCTTTCTTT.

The gene calls are TRBV28 and TRBJ2-3; possibly TRBD2 for D (7 bases). This CDR3 comprises 15 residues. Trimming shortened V by 2 bases and J by 6 bases, and 15 bases separated the two germline ends. Germline CDR1 MDHEN, CDR2 SYDVKM. The CDR3 nucleotides are TGTGCCAGCAGTTTAGCGTGGGGGGGCGCGGATACGCAGTATTTT. Translating it yields CASSLAWGGADTQYF.

This clone was detected only a few times. This sequence joins TRBV7-6 and TRBJ1-3, with a possible D match to TRBD1 (5 bases). The CDR3 totals 17 residues. Germline V gives CDR1 SGHVS, CDR2 FNYEAQ. With 0 bases removed from V and 3 bases from J, the gap between germline ends came to 15 bases. The CDR3 sequence: CASSLALTELYGNTIYF. In DNA form, the CDR3 reads TGTGCCAGCAGCTTAGCCCTGACAGAGCTTTATGGAAACACCATATATTTT.

The rearrangement links TRBV30 to TRBJ2-1; possibly TRBD2 for D (5 bases). Trimming left V 2 bases short and J 7 bases short, with 15 bases between. The germline V gene has CDR1 GTSNPN and CDR2 SVGIG (reference sequence). CDR3 size: 14 residues. Here the CDR3 DNA reads TGTGCCTGGAGTCCTCAGGAGGTCGGGAATGAGCAGTTCTTC. This translates into CAWSPQEVGNEQFF.